This T cell receptor beta chain was identified during a study of T cell changes during pregnancy in multiple sclerosis. This CDR3 comprises 16 residues. Germline V gives CDR1 LGHNA, CDR2 YSLEER. V dropped 2 bases and J dropped 0; count of bases not matched to a gene: 3. Generated by immunoSEQ multiplex PCR, the TCRdb table keeps only in-frame clones and is missing some. The table shows about 21,000 clones, with approximately 88% occurring only once. This clone appeared once. Sequenced here: CD8+ T cells from peripheral blood mononuclear cells, sampled after pregnancy. The chain employs TRBV4-3 and TRBJ1-3, with 8 bases identical to TRBD1. The sequence was collected from a female donor in good health, enrolled as a control in a pregnancy study. The CDR3 loop is CASSQLTGGSGNTIYF. The CDR3 DNA sequence: TGCGCCAGCAGCCAACTTACAGGGGGCTCTGGAAACACCATATATTTT.